The rows below give T cell receptor beta chains drawn from one sample of a study of shared clonotypes between healthy human individuals. The repertoire was sequenced with immunoSEQ multiplex PCR; TCRdb's copy has only in-frame clones and lacks some. The data contain roughly 500,000 clones, 90% to 96% of them singletons. The sequencing input was naive CD4+ T cells sorted from blood. All receptors come from a woman aged 25-40 years in good health. Both conserved end residues are part of each CDR3. D genes are given only for firm matches. Size values are once, few and many counts, or a class for expanded clones, and some rows have none.

size	V	J	D	DNA	CDR3
NA	TRBV4-1	TRBJ2-2	NA	TGCGCCAGCAGCCAATGGACGGATAACACCGGGGAGCTGTTTTTT	CASSQWTDNTGELFF
NA	TRBV6-1	TRBJ2-7	NA	TGTGCCAGCAGTGACTTGGTTTACGAGCAGTACTTC	CASSDLVYEQYF
NA	TRBV28	TRBJ2-7	TRBD2	TGTGCCAGCAGGACTAGCAAAGACGAGCAGTACTTC	CASRTSKDEQYF
NA	TRBV5-1	TRBJ1-2	NA	TGCGCCAGCAGCTTAGACGGAGGACTCTATGGCTACACCTTC	CASSLDGGLYGYTF
NA	TRBV27	TRBJ2-2	TRBD1	TGTGCCAGCAGTCCGTGGACAGGGCGGAGCACCGGGGAGCTGTTTTTT	CASSPWTGRSTGELFF
once	TRBV27	TRBJ2-7	NA	TGTGCCAGCAGTTTACTCACCGGGACTCCCTCCTACGAGCAGTACTTC	CASSLLTGTPSYEQYF
NA	TRBV10-3	TRBJ2-3	NA	TGTGCCATCAGTGGAGGGGGCACAGATACGCAGTATTTT	CAISGGGTDTQYF
NA	TRBV5-6	TRBJ2-7	NA	TGTGCCAGCAGCTTTGACAACTCCTTTTACGAGCAGTACTTC	CASSFDNSFYEQYF
NA	TRBV28	TRBJ2-7	NA	TGTGCCAGCAGTTTAATCCTTAGAGGGCAGCACGAGCAGTACTTC	CASSLILRGQHEQYF
NA	TRBV13	TRBJ2-2	NA	TGTGCCAGCAGCTTAGCGAGGGTTTCCGGGGAGCTGTTTTTT	CASSLARVSGELFF
NA	TRBV19	TRBJ1-5	NA	TGTGCCAGTAGTACCACGACAGGTCACCCCAATCAGCCCCAGCATTTT	CASSTTTGHPNQPQHF
NA	TRBV6-4	TRBJ1-6	NA	TGTGCCAGCAGTGACAATCCCGGGACACCCCTCCACTTT	CASSDNPGTPLHF
NA	TRBV5-1	TRBJ2-3	TRBD2	TGCGCCAGCAGCCAAGGGACTAGCGGGATCACAGATACGCAGTATTTT	CASSQGTSGITDTQYF
NA	TRBV7-2	TRBJ1-4	NA	TGTGCCAGCAGCTTCGGGAGGACGGAAAAACTGTTTTTT	CASSFGRTEKLFF
NA	TRBV5-1	TRBJ2-1	TRBD2	TGCGCCAGCAGCTTGCCCTGGGAGACTAGCGGGAGGGCCAGTGAGCAGTTCTTC	CASSLPWETSGRASEQFF